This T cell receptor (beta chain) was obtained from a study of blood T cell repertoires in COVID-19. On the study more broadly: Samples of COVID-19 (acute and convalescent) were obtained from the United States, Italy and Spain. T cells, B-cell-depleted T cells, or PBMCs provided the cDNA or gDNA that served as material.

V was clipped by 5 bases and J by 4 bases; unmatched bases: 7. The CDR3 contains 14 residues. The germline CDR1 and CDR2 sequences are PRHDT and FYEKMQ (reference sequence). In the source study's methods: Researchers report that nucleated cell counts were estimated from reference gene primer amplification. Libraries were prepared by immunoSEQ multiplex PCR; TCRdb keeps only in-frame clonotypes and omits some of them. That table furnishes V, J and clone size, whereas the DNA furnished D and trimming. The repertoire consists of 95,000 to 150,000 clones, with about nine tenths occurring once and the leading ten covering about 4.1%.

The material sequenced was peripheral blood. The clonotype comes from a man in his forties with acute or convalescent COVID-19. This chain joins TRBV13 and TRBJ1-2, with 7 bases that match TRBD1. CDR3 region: CASSTQGDLYGYTF. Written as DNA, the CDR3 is TGTGCCAGCAGCACCCAGGGGGACCTCTATGGCTACACCTTC.